A single sample gave rise to the 28 T cell receptor beta chains below, sequenced in a study of cytomegalovirus exposure and HLA in healthy donors. PCR used 60 Vbeta primers and 13 Jbeta primers. The repertoire was sequenced with immunoSEQ multiplex PCR; TCRdb's copy has only in-frame clones and lacks some. The sample has 130,000 or so clones; less than 85% are singletons. The sequenced sample consisted of PBMCs. These receptor sequences come from a middle-aged woman in good health and CMV-seropositive.

The chain couples TRBV5-4 to TRBJ2-7; 9 bases agree with TRBD2. The V gene's germline CDR1 is SGHNT and CDR2 YYREEE (reference sequence). The CDR3 has 16 residues. The ends lost 1 base at V and 6 bases at J; junction bases unmatched: 11. CDR3 sequence (DNA): TGTGCCAGCAGCTTGTACCCTAGCGGGACGATAAGCGAGCAGTACTTC. Amino acid sequence: CASSLYPSGTISEQYF.

The rearrangement links TRBV7-6 to TRBJ1-2, with D tentatively TRBD1 (6 bases). The CDR3 consists of 15 residues. Germline loops: CDR1 SGHVS, CDR2 FNYEAQ. Between the trimmed V and J ends, which lost 4 bases and 1 base, there was a span of 13 bases. The CDR3 nucleotides read TGTGCCAGCAGCTACAGGGCAGGGTATAACTATGGCTACACCTTC. Its translation is CASSYRAGYNYGYTF.

V usage is TRBV5-4 and J usage is TRBJ2-3; 9 bases are a match to TRBD1. Germline CDR1 SGHNT, CDR2 YYREEE (reference sequence). The CDR3 has 18 amino acids. Germline trimming cut 4 bases from V and 2 bases from J; bases unmatched to any gene: 14. The chain's CDR3 is CASSGGQGSQLYTDTQYF. The CDR3 coding sequence is TGTGCCAGCAGCGGGGGACAGGGAAGCCAACTTTACACAGATACGCAGTATTTT.

About this clone: At the DNA level, this CDR3 is encoded by other sequences in the same sample as well. This sequence joins TRBV7-9 and TRBJ2-2; D unclear. This CDR3 has 14 amino acids. The V end was cut by 5 bases, the J end by 3 bases, with 10 bases between. Germline V gene sequence: CDR1 SEHNR, CDR2 FQNEAQ (reference sequence). The CDR3 loop is CASSLGLHTGELFF. The CDR3 DNA reads TGTGCCAGCAGCCTAGGGCTTCACACCGGGGAGCTGTTTTTT.

This clone occurred a few times. Other DNA sequences from this sample encode an identical CDR3 as well. The chain couples TRBV19 to TRBJ2-3, with D hard to call. Trimming stripped 3 bases from V and 2 bases from J, with 3 bases between. Looked up from germline, CDR1 is LNHDA and CDR2 is SQIVND (reference sequence). The CDR3 sequence is 12 residues long. The CDR3 region is CASSINTDTQYF. CDR3 DNA sequence: TGTGCCAGTAGTATCAACACAGATACGCAGTATTTT.

This clone occurred once. The rearrangement joins TRBV29-1 to TRBJ1-4; 9 bases map to TRBD1. This CDR3 is built from 13 residues. Germline lookup yields CDR1 SQVTM and CDR2 ANQGSEA. V dropped 6 bases and J dropped 3; count of bases not matched to a gene: 2. Written as DNA, the CDR3 is TGCAGCGTACAGGGGGCCTCTAATGAAAAACTGTTTTTT. Protein product: CSVQGASNEKLFF.

There are a few counts of this clone. J is TRBJ1-4 and V is TRBV28, with TRBD1 matching over 7 bases. The germline CDR1 and CDR2 sequences are MDHEN and SYDVKM. V gave up 2 bases and J gave up 6 bases; unmatched junction bases: 6. The CDR3 is 15 amino acids. The chain's CDR3 is CASSLSETGYEKLFF. The CDR3 DNA reads as TGTGCCAGCAGTTTAAGTGAGACAGGGTATGAAAAACTGTTTTTT.

The chain is built from TRBV10-3 and TRBJ1-1, with D maybe TRBD1 (5 bases). Looked up from germline, CDR1 is ENHRY and CDR2 is SYGVKD. The ends were cut back, 4 bases at V and 2 bases at J, with 11 bases in the middle. CDR3 length: 14 amino acids. Here the CDR3 DNA reads TGTGCCATCAGTGCCGCGGGACTTAACACTGAAGCTTTCTTT. Translating it yields CAISAAGLNTEAFF.

V gene TRBV13 combines with J gene TRBJ2-5; D may be TRBD2 (7 bases). V was clipped by 5 bases and J by 2 bases, with 21 bases between them. Germline CDR1 and CDR2: PRHDT and FYEKMQ (reference sequence). This CDR3 is 17 amino acids long. The CDR3 region is CASSRIRGRGAQETQYF. For the CDR3, the DNA is TGTGCCAGCAGCCGCATCCGGGGACGGGGGGCTCAAGAGACCCAGTACTTC.

This clone was counted between two and nine times. V gene TRBV13 combines with J gene TRBJ1-5; D is perhaps TRBD1 (5 bases). Germline lookup yields CDR1 PRHDT and CDR2 FYEKMQ (reference sequence). The CDR3 has 16 amino acids. V lost 3 bases to trimming and J lost 1 base, with 13 bases between them. The CDR3 DNA reads as TGTGCCAGCAGCTTCGGGGGGGGAGGGAGCAATCAGCCCCAGCATTTT. Its protein is CASSFGGGGSNQPQHF. The variable domain in full, with the rest retrieved from reference TRBV13 and TRBJ1-5, is AAGVIQSPRHLIKEKRETATLKCYPIPRHDTVYWYQQGPGQDPQFLISFYEKMQSDKGSIPDRFSAQQFSDYHSELNMSSLELGDSALYFCASSFGGGGSNQPQHFGDGTRLSIL.

The chain couples TRBV19 to TRBJ2-7, with 9 positions matching TRBD2. The trim removed 2 bases at V and 5 bases at J, leaving 10 bases unmatched. This CDR3 spans 16 amino acids. CDR1 is LNHDA, CDR2 SQIVND, per germline (reference sequence). This CDR3 reads CASSITGLAGMDEQYF. In DNA, the CDR3 is TGTGCCAGTAGTATAACGGGGCTAGCGGGAATGGACGAGCAGTACTTC. Full variable domain (remainder filled in from reference TRBV19 and TRBJ2-7): DGGITQSPKYLFRKEGQNVTLSCEQNLNHDAMYWYRQDPGQGLRLIYYSQIVNDFQKGDIAEGYSVSREKKESFPLTVTSAQKNPTAFYLCASSITGLAGMDEQYFGPGTRLTVT.

This chain uses TRBV29-1 with TRBJ2-1; tentatively, D is TRBD2 (5 bases). The CDR3 contains 13 residues. Germline V CDR1 and CDR2: SQVTM, ANQGSEA. The V end was cut by 3 bases, the J end by 4 bases, with 10 bases between. DNA of the CDR3: TGCAGCGTTGAGAGGGAGACTTACAATGAGCAGTTCTTC. Translated: CSVERETYNEQFF.

The V call is TRBV5-5, the J call TRBJ1-5, with D perhaps matching TRBD1 (5 bases). CDR1 and CDR2 (germline): SGHKS, YYEKEE (reference sequence). Trimming removed 1 base at V and 2 bases at J, with 16 bases between. The CDR3 runs to 17 residues. The CDR3 coding sequence is TGTGCCAGCAGCTTGCTCGGGGGTCGGTATGGCAATCAGCCCCAGCATTTT. Its translation: CASSLLGGRYGNQPQHF.

The chain is built from TRBV15 and TRBJ1-5, with no clear D. From germline, CDR1 is LNHNV and CDR2 YYDKDF (reference sequence). This CDR3 is 14 amino acids long. The ends were cut back, 1 base at V and 1 base at J, with 5 bases in the middle. Written as DNA, the CDR3 is TGTGCCACCAGCAGAGGGCAAAGCAATCAGCCCCAGCATTTT. This codes for CATSRGQSNQPQHF. Together with reference TRBV15 and TRBJ1-5, the CDR3 gives the full variable domain: DAMVIQNPRYQVTQFGKPVTLSCSQTLNHNVMYWYQQKSSQAPKLLFHYYDKDFNNEADTPDNFQSRRPNTSFCFLDIRSPGLGDTAMYLCATSRGQSNQPQHFGDGTRLSIL.

The chain joins TRBV4-1 to TRBJ1-1, with TRBD1 as a possible D gene (6 bases). Per the germline V gene, CDR1 is MGHRA and CDR2 is YSYEKL. The CDR3 runs to 17 residues. Between the trimmed V and J ends, which lost 0 bases and 9 bases, there was a span of 23 bases. CDR3 protein: CASSQDRAGGATSQAFF. CDR3 in DNA: TGCGCCAGCAGCCAAGATCGGGCGGGGGGCGCGACCAGCCAAGCTTTCTTT.

The rearrangement uses TRBV6-1 and TRBJ1-2; D uncertain. V dropped 2 bases and J dropped 3 bases, with 13 bases sitting between them. The germline V gene encodes CDR1 MNHNS and CDR2 SASEGT. The CDR3 extends over 15 amino acids. CDR3 nucleotide sequence: TGTGCCAGCAGTGAATGGAGCTCGGCGGACTATGGCTACACCTTC. This translates into CASSEWSSADYGYTF.

This clone was counted a few times. The V gene is TRBV28, the J gene TRBJ1-5, with TRBD1 as a possible D gene (6 bases). V lost 7 bases to trimming and J lost 2 bases, with 15 bases between them. The CDR3 has 15 amino acids. Germline assignment: CDR1 MDHEN and CDR2 SYDVKM. CDR3 in amino acids: CASKRQGLGNQPQHF. As DNA, the CDR3 is TGTGCCAGCAAAAGGCAGGGGCTAGGCAATCAGCCCCAGCATTTT.

The gene calls are TRBV7-8 and TRBJ2-7; 9 positions agree with TRBD2. This CDR3 is 14 amino acids long. The trim removed 5 bases at V and 2 bases at J, leaving 4 bases unmatched. The germline CDR1 and CDR2 sequences are SGHVS and FQNEAQ. CDR3 amino acids: CASSPAGGAYEQYF. CDR3 coding DNA: TGTGCCAGCAGCCCCGCGGGAGGGGCCTACGAGCAGTACTTC.

On this clone itself: This CDR3 is also generated by other DNA sequences in the sample. The CDR3 reads CASSPGTGNGYTF. The DNA of the CDR3 is TGTGCCAGCTCGCCCGGGACAGGGAATGGCTACACCTTC. The gene calls are TRBV18 and TRBJ1-2; 9 nucleotides align to TRBD1. Germline V gene sequence: CDR1 KGHSH, CDR2 LQKENI. The CDR3 spans 13 residues. Trimming at V came to 6 bases and at J to 6 bases, leaving 5 bases not matched to a gene.

V and J are TRBV28 and TRBJ1-1; D is possibly TRBD1 (6 bases). Germline lookup yields CDR1 MDHEN and CDR2 SYDVKM. V gave up 2 bases and J gave up 0 bases, with 10 bases separating them. CDR3 size: 15 residues. The CDR3 is CASSLGTNLNTEAFF. The CDR3 nucleotides are TGTGCCAGCAGTTTAGGGACAAACTTGAACACTGAAGCTTTCTTT.

There are a few counts of this clone. Other DNA sequences in this specimen translate into the identical CDR3. This rearrangement joins TRBV5-1 to TRBJ2-5; possible D gene TRBD2, 5 bases. CDR3 length: 14 amino acids. V was pared by 0 bases and J by 1 base, with 7 bases between. Germline CDR1 and CDR2: SGHRS and YFSETQ. CDR3: CASSLGTVQETQYF. The CDR3 DNA reads TGCGCCAGCAGCTTGGGGACTGTCCAAGAGACCCAGTACTTC.

J is TRBJ2-3 and V is TRBV30; tentatively, D is TRBD1 (6 bases). CDR3 length: 15 residues. Per germline, CDR1 GTSNPN and CDR2 SVGIG (reference sequence). Trimming pared 3 bases from V and 4 bases from J, leaving 17 bases between. The CDR3 is CAWRPTGLFADTQYF. The DNA for the CDR3 is TGTGCCTGGAGACCAACAGGGTTATTTGCAGATACGCAGTATTTT.

V usage is TRBV7-9 and J usage is TRBJ1-2; no firm D call. Trimming left V 4 bases short and J 3 bases short, with 9 bases between. The CDR3 totals 13 residues. Per germline, CDR1 SEHNR and CDR2 FQNEAQ (reference sequence). The DNA of the CDR3 is TGTGCCAGCAGCTCAGAATCACACTATGGCTACACCTTC. Amino acids: CASSSESHYGYTF.

V gene TRBV6-5 combines with J gene TRBJ2-2; 10 positions agree with TRBD2. V shed 6 bases, J shed 3 bases, and the junction held 4 bases outside the gene matches. Germline V lookup: CDR1 MNHEY, CDR2 SVGAGI. This CDR3 is built from 15 residues. The CDR3 loop reads CASRLLAGDTGELFF. CDR3 nucleotide sequence: TGTGCCAGCAGACTGCTAGCGGGAGACACCGGGGAGCTGTTTTTT.

J is TRBJ1-2 and V is TRBV6-6; TRBD1 matches 7 bases. The junction had 8 bases not matched to a gene; V was cut back by 8 bases and J by 2 bases. The length of the CDR3 is 14 residues. The germline V gene has CDR1 MNHNY and CDR2 SVGAGI (reference sequence). The CDR3 sequence: CASCETGRNYGYTF. In nucleotides, the CDR3 is TGTGCCAGCTGTGAGACAGGGAGAAACTATGGCTACACCTTC.

This chain's CDR3 is CASRTKGLGRTIRSPLHF. CDR3 in DNA: TGTGCCAGCAGGACCAAGGGACTGGGGCGTACCATTAGGTCACCCCTCCACTTT. The chain has TRBV28 and TRBJ1-6; TRBD1 is a possible D gene (5 bases). The CDR3 has 18 residues. V was clipped by 6 bases and J by 10 bases, with 28 bases between them. In germline, CDR1 is MDHEN, CDR2 SYDVKM.

This chain links TRBV7-8 with TRBJ1-1; D uncertain. CDR3 length equals 14 residues. Trimming removed 4 bases at V and 7 bases at J, with 16 bases between. From germline, CDR1 is SGHVS and CDR2 FQNEAQ. The CDR3: CASSSRKGRGEAFF. The CDR3, as DNA: TGTGCCAGCAGCTCTCGAAAGGGCCGGGGTGAAGCTTTCTTT.

J is TRBJ2-3 and V is TRBV28; 7 bases are a match to TRBD2. J gave up 3 bases and V 2 bases, and 5 bases lay outside the gene matches. Germline lookup yields CDR1 MDHEN and CDR2 SYDVKM. The CDR3 is 15 residues long. The CDR3 spells CASSLIPAGTDTQYF. The CDR3 DNA follows: TGTGCCAGCAGTTTAATCCCAGCGGGGACAGATACGCAGTATTTT. The whole variable domain, filled in from reference TRBV28 and TRBJ2-3, reads DVKVTQSSRYLVKRTGEKVFLECVQDMDHENMFWYRQDPGLGLRLIYFSYDVKMKEKGDIPEGYSVSREKKERFSLILESASTNQTSMYLCASSLIPAGTDTQYFGPGTRLTVL.